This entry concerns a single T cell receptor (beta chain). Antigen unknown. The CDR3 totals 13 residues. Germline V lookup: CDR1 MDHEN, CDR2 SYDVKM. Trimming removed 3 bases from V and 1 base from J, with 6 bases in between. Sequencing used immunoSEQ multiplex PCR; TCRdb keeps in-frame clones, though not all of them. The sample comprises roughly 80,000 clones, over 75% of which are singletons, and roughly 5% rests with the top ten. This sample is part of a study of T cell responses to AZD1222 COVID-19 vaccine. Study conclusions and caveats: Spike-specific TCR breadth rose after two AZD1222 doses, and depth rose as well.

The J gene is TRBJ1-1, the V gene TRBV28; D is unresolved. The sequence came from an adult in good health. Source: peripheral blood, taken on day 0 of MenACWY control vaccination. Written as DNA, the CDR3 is TGTGCCAGCAGTTTGACTCAGAACACTGAAGCTTTCTTT. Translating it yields CASSLTQNTEAFF.